The sequence of this T cell receptor beta chain was determined in a study of T cell responses to AZD1222 COVID-19 vaccine. Findings and limits, study-wide: Among the donors, most were white British and more were female, and clonal diversity was possibly underestimated.

Concerning this clone: Its antigen is undetermined.

Data came from immunoSEQ multiplex PCR; TCRdb stores just in-frame clones and leaves some out. The repertoire holds under 170,000 clones, with more than 85% as singletons. This CDR3 spans 12 amino acids. Germline V gives CDR1 MNHEY, CDR2 SMNVEV (reference sequence). V gave up 5 bases and J gave up 8 bases; unmatched junction bases: 3. This sample comprised peripheral blood, obtained 28 days after the second AZD1222 dose. The rearrangement uses TRBV27 and TRBJ2-3, with TRBD2 identical over 8 bases. The TCR comes from an adult who received the AZD1222 COVID-19 vaccine. The CDR3, as DNA: TGTGCCAGCAGTAGGGCGGGGGGTACGCAGTATTTT. It encodes CASSRAGGTQYF.